This T cell receptor (beta chain) was sequenced in a study of blood T cell repertoires in COVID-19. The CDR3 runs 16 residues. The germline CDR1 and CDR2 sequences are LGHNA and YNFKEQ. V was cut by 2 bases and J by 8 bases, with 16 bases left in between. Sequenced by immunoSEQ multiplex PCR; TCRdb stores in-frame clones only, minus some. The data show under 300,000 clones, about 89% seen once. The specimen was PBMCs or T cells enriched from blood (not recorded which). This clonotype was obtained from a man aged 35 to 55 who had recovered from COVID-19. The chain uses TRBV4-2 and TRBJ1-6; D perhaps matches TRBD1 (6 bases). CDR3 sequence: CASSQLVQGLHSPLHF. DNA for the CDR3: TGTGCCAGCAGCCAATTGGTTCAGGGGCTACATTCACCCCTCCACTTT.